This TCR beta chain was sequenced for a study of blood T cell repertoires in COVID-19. Across the study: From the United States, Italy and Spain came samples of acute and convalescent COVID-19. T cells, B-cell-depleted T cells, or PBMCs provided the cDNA or gDNA that served as material.

V was clipped by 3 bases and J by 3 bases; unmatched bases: 5. CDR3 length: 14 residues. Germline V lookup: CDR1 SGHRS, CDR2 YFSETQ. Assay: immunoSEQ multiplex PCR; the TCRdb copy retains only in-frame clones and omits some. The data hold 540,000 or so clones, with roughly nine tenths observed a single time. This clonotype originated in a woman between 50 and 59 years old with COVID-19, enrolled during active disease. The chain couples TRBV5-1 to TRBJ1-2; 7 positions agree with TRBD1. The sequenced sample was peripheral blood. The CDR3 nucleotides are TGCGCCAGCAGCTACGGACAGGACTACTATGGCTACACCTTC. Its protein product is CASSYGQDYYGYTF.